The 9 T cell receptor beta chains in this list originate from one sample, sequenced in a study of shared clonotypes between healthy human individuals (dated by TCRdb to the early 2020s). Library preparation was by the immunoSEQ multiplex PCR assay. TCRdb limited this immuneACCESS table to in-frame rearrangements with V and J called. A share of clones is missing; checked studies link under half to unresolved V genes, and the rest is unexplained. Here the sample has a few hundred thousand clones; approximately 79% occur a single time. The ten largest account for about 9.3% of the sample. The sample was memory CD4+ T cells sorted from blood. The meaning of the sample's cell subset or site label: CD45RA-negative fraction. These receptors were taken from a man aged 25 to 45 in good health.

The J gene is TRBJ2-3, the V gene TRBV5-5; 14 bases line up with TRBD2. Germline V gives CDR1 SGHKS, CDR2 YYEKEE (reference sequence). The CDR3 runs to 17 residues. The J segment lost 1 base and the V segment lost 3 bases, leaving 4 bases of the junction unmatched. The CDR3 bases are TGTGCCAGCAGCTCTCCGGGACTAGCGGGAGGCACAGATACGCAGTATTTT. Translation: CASSSPGLAGGTDTQYF.

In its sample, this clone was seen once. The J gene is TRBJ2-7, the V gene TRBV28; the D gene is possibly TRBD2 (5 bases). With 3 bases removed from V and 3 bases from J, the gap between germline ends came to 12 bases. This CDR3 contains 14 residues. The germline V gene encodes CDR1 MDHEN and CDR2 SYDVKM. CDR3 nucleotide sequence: TGTGCCAGCAGTTTCCACCCCGGGAACTACGAGCAGTACTTC. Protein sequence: CASSFHPGNYEQYF.

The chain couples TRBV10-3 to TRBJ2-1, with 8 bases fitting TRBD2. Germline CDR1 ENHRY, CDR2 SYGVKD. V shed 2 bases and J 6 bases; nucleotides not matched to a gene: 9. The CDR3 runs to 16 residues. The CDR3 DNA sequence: TGTGCCATCAGTGAGGGGGTAGCGGGGTCGGGCAATGAGCAGTTCTTC. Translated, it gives CAISEGVAGSGNEQFF.

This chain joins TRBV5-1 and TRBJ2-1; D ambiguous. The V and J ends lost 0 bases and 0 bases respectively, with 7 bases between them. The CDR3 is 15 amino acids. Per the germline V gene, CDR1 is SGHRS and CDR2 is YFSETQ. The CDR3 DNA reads TGCGCCAGCAGCTTGGGGTATAGCTCCTACAATGAGCAGTTCTTC. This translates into CASSLGYSSYNEQFF.

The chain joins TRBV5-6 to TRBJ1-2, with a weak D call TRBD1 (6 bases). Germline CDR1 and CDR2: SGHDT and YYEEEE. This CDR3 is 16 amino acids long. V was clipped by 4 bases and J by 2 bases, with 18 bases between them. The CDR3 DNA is TGTGCCAGCAGCCGGCGGGACATGATCACCAACTATGGCTACACCTTC. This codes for CASSRRDMITNYGYTF.

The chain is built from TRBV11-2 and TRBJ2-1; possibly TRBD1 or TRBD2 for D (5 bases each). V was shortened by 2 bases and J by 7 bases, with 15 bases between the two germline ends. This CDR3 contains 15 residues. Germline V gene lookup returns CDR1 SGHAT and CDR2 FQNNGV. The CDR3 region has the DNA TGTGCCAGCAGCTTACAGACGGGGCTTGGGAATGAGCAGTTCTTC. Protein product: CASSLQTGLGNEQFF. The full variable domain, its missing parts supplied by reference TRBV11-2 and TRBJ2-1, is EAGVAQSPRYKIIEKRQSVAFWCNPISGHATLYWYQQILGQGPKLLIQFQNNGVVDDSQLPKDRFSAERLKGVDSTLKIQPAKLEDSAVYLCASSLQTGLGNEQFFGPGTRLTVL.

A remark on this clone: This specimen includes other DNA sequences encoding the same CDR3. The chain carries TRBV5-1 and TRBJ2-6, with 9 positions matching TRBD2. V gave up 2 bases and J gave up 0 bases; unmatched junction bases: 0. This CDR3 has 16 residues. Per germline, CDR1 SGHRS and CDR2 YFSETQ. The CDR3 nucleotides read TGCGCCAGCAGCTTAGCGGGAGGCTCTGGGGCCAACGTCCTGACTTTC. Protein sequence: CASSLAGGSGANVLTF.

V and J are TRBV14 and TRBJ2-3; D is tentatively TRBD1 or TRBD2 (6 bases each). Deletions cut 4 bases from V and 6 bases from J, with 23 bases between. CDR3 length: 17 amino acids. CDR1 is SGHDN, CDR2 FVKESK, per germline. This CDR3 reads CASSPGGQQWGTDTQYF. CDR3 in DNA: TGTGCCAGCAGCCCCGGGGGCCAGCAGTGGGGAACGGATACGCAGTATTTT.

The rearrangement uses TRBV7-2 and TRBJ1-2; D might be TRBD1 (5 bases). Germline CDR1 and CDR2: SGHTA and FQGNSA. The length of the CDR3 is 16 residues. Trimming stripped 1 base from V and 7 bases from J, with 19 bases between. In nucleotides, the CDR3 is TGTGCCAGCAGCTTAGGGTTTTCGGGACTGGGGGGTGGCTACACCTTC. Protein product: CASSLGFSGLGGGYTF.